Reported below is one T cell receptor (beta chain). These data come from a study of patients and donors after allogeneic stem cell transplantation. Germline V gene data show CDR1 as DFQATT and CDR2 as SNEGSKA (reference sequence). This CDR3 contains 15 residues. Trimming removed 2 bases from V and 2 bases from J; junction bases left unmatched: 7. TCRdb re-called the RT-PCR reads through MiXCR, storing one row per CDR3 protein. The table records 70,000 to 95,000 distinct CDR3 sequences, approximately 5.2% of them present only once. Source material: blood, either unsorted or a sorted T cell fraction (not recorded which). The chain couples TRBV20-1 to TRBJ2-5; 8 bases agree with TRBD2. This TCR was sampled from a human donor who was either an allogeneic HSCT recipient or a stem cell or donor lymphocyte infusion donor (not recorded which). It is not recorded whose cells these are; they may come from a transplant donor. CDR3 sequence: CSARPLAGGQETQYF. CDR3 nucleotide sequence: TGCAGTGCTAGACCCCTGGCGGGGGGACAAGAGACCCAGTACTTC.